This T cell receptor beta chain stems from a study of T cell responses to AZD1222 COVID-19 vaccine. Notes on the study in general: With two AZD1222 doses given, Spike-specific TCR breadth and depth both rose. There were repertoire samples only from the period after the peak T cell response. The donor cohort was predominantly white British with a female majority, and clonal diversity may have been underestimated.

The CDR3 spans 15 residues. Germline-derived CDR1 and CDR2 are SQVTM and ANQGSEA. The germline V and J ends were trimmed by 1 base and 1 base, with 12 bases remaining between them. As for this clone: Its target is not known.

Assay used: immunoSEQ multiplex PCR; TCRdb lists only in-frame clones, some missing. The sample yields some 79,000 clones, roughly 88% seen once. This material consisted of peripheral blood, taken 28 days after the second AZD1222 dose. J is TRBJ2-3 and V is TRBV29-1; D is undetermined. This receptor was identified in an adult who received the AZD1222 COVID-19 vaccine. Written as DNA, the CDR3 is TGCAGCGTTGAAGGAGTGATAACGGGCACAGATACGCAGTATTTT. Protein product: CSVEGVITGTDTQYF.